The next 22 T cell receptor beta chains were all read from a single sample in a study of cytomegalovirus exposure and HLA in healthy donors. The PCR contained 60 Vbeta and 13 Jbeta primers. This table comes from immunoSEQ multiplex PCR, and its TCRdb copy is limited to in-frame clones, with some not included. The repertoire has about 110,000 clones, 67% of them found once; the top ten carry roughly 8.3%. Sequenced input: PBMCs. These receptors were obtained from a man aged 18 to 30 in good health and CMV-seropositive.

A few counts support this clone. V usage is TRBV2 and J usage is TRBJ1-5; D not certain. The CDR3 is made up of 15 amino acids. The germline CDR1 and CDR2 sequences are SNHLY and FYNNEI. The V end was cut by 6 bases, the J end by 0 bases, with 12 bases between. CDR3 DNA sequence: TGTGCCAGCAGGAGGGCCCAGGCTAGCAATCAGCCCCAGCATTTT. Its translation is CASRRAQASNQPQHF.

The chain employs TRBV18 and TRBJ2-5; TRBD1 is a possible D gene (5 bases). CDR3 length equals 15 residues. The V gene's germline CDR1 is KGHSH and CDR2 LQKENI. V was pared by 3 bases and J by 4 bases, with 15 bases between. This CDR3 reads CASSPQTVSRETQYF. The CDR3 bases are TGTGCCAGCTCACCTCAGACAGTCTCAAGAGAGACCCAGTACTTC.

The chain employs TRBV5-1 and TRBJ1-2; possible D gene TRBD1, 6 bases. Trimming removed 0 bases at V and 4 bases at J, with 16 bases between. This CDR3 has 16 amino acids. CDR1 is SGHRS and CDR2 is YFSETQ in the germline V gene. Written as DNA, the CDR3 is TGCGCCAGCAGCTTGGAACTACAGGGTACAGGCTATGGCTACACCTTC. Encoded protein: CASSLELQGTGYGYTF.

This clone has only a few counts. The V call is TRBV6-5, the J call TRBJ2-7; D may be TRBD2 (5 bases). Trimming took 0 bases from V and 2 from J, leaving 8 bases between them. This CDR3 region has 14 residues. Germline CDR1 reads MNHEY; CDR2 reads SVGAGI. This chain's CDR3 is CASSYSRGTYEQYF. The CDR3 DNA follows: TGTGCCAGCAGTTACTCCCGGGGAACCTACGAGCAGTACTTC.

The chain joins TRBV6-1 to TRBJ1-3; D unresolved. V was trimmed by 1 base and J by 0 bases, leaving 4 bases between them. This CDR3 spans 14 amino acids. Germline V gene lookup returns CDR1 MNHNS and CDR2 SASEGT. The CDR3 nucleotides read TGTGCCAGCAGTGAAGATTACTCTGGAAACACCATATATTTT. Translating gives CASSEDYSGNTIYF.

The rearrangement joins TRBV18 to TRBJ2-3, with 9 bases aligning to TRBD1. Germline trimming cut 3 bases from V and 1 base from J; bases unmatched to any gene: 5. There are 16 residues in the CDR3. Per germline, CDR1 KGHSH and CDR2 LQKENI. CDR3 in amino acids: CASSPTQGAGTDTQYF. For the CDR3, the DNA is TGTGCCAGCTCACCGACACAGGGGGCGGGCACAGATACGCAGTATTTT.

The chain is built from TRBV2 and TRBJ2-3; D not certain. This CDR3 comprises 17 residues. Trimming left V 10 bases short and J 1 base short, with 24 bases between. The germline gives CDR1 SNHLY, CDR2 FYNNEI. The DNA for the CDR3 is TGTGCCACCAGGTCGATTGATTTGGGCTGGGGCACAGATACGCAGTATTTT. Protein product: CATRSIDLGWGTDTQYF.

This clone was detected a few times. The chain employs TRBV30 and TRBJ2-5; D is uncertain. Germline values: CDR1 GTSNPN, CDR2 SVGIG (reference sequence). V was cut by 1 base and J by 5 bases, with 11 bases left in between. The CDR3 sequence is 13 residues long. CDR3 sequence reads: CAWSGHSVETQYF. The CDR3 nucleotides read TGTGCCTGGAGTGGCCACTCGGTGGAGACCCAGTACTTC.

In this sample, this clone turned up a few times. V usage is TRBV7-2 and J usage is TRBJ2-3, with TRBD2 as a possible D gene (6 bases). From germline, CDR1 is SGHTA and CDR2 FQGNSA. V lost 0 bases and J 5 bases, leaving 9 bases between the germline ends. The CDR3 is 14 amino acids. CDR3 loop: CASSLAGREDTQYF. The CDR3, as DNA: TGTGCCAGCAGCTTAGCGGGGCGGGAAGATACGCAGTATTTT.

The V gene is TRBV7-2, the J gene TRBJ2-1; D may be TRBD2 (6 bases). This CDR3 has 12 residues. V lost 4 bases to trimming and J lost 13 bases, with 14 bases between them. Germline V CDR1 and CDR2: SGHTA, FQGNSA. This CDR3 reads CASSSDAGSQFF. The CDR3 DNA sequence: TGTGCCAGCAGCTCAGATGCCGGGAGCCAGTTCTTC.

The chain employs TRBV10-3 and TRBJ2-3, with TRBD2 matching 10 bases. The V segment lost 2 bases and the J segment 1 base; nucleotides outside the gene matches: 6. CDR3 size: 17 residues. Germline V gene data show CDR1 as ENHRY and CDR2 as SYGVKD. The CDR3 DNA reads as TGTGCCATCAGTGAGGGAGCTAGCGGGGGAGGCACAGATACGCAGTATTTT. Residues: CAISEGASGGGTDTQYF.

This clone was seen only once. The chain uses TRBV5-1 and TRBJ2-2, with 7 bases matching TRBD2. The CDR3 is 14 amino acids. J gave up 4 bases and V 3 bases, and 3 bases lay outside the gene matches. Germline loops: CDR1 SGHRS, CDR2 YFSETQ. CDR3 nucleotide sequence: TGCGCCAGCAGCTGGGGGGGAGGCACCGGGGAGCTGTTTTTT. It yields the protein CASSWGGGTGELFF.

The chain links TRBV5-1 to TRBJ1-4; 7 bases align to TRBD1. Germline-derived CDR1 and CDR2 are SGHRS and YFSETQ. The J segment lost 8 bases and the V segment lost 7 bases, leaving 8 bases of the junction unmatched. The CDR3 covers 13 residues. CDR3 region: CASPSGGGEKLFF. CDR3 sequence (DNA): TGCGCCAGCCCCTCAGGGGGTGGCGAAAAACTGTTTTTT.

The chain recombines TRBV2 with TRBJ1-2; D perhaps matches TRBD1 (6 bases). The CDR3 runs 13 residues. V was shortened by 7 bases and J by 13 bases, with 22 bases between the two germline ends. Germline CDR1 and CDR2: SNHLY and FYNNEI. The CDR3 DNA reads TGTGCCAGCATCCTCTCCTCTGCGGGGGCGGCCACCTTC. As protein: CASILSSAGAATF.

The chain joins TRBV7-9 to TRBJ1-1, with a tentative D call TRBD1 (5 bases). CDR1 and CDR2 (germline): SEHNR, FQNEAQ (reference sequence). The CDR3 spans 13 residues. Trimming took 6 bases from V and 5 from J, leaving 13 bases between them. CDR3 amino acids: CASRGRGWTEAFF. The CDR3 DNA reads TGTGCCAGCAGGGGGAGGGGATGGACTGAAGCTTTCTTT.

V is TRBV6-4 and J is TRBJ1-1; 11 nucleotides match TRBD1. V gave up 6 bases and J gave up 5 bases; unmatched junction bases: 5. The CDR3 sequence is 14 residues long. The V gene's germline CDR1 is MRHNA and CDR2 SNTAGT. The CDR3 nucleotides read TGTGCCAGCAGGGAAGGACAGGGGGCAACTGAAGCTTTCTTT. Its protein is CASREGQGATEAFF.

The chain has TRBV10-3 and TRBJ1-5; D gene unclear. The germline V gene encodes CDR1 ENHRY and CDR2 SYGVKD. This CDR3 contains 14 residues. The V and J ends lost 3 bases and 9 bases respectively, with 15 bases between them. CDR3 region: CAISESPPRGPQHF. The CDR3 bases are TGTGCCATCAGTGAATCTCCCCCTCGGGGGCCCCAGCATTTT.

V and J are TRBV12-5 and TRBJ2-3; 13 bases are shared with TRBD2. The CDR3 has 20 residues. V shed 6 bases and J 1 base; nucleotides not matched to a gene: 16. Germline lookup yields CDR1 LGHNT and CDR2 FRNRAP. CDR3 DNA: TGTGCTAGTGGAATGCGGGGGCAGGGCGGACTAGCGGGGGGCACAGATACGCAGTATTTT. This translates into CASGMRGQGGLAGGTDTQYF.

The chain couples TRBV7-9 to TRBJ2-3, with 7 bases that match TRBD2. Germline V gives CDR1 SEHNR, CDR2 FQNEAQ (reference sequence). The V gene end was trimmed by 7 bases and the J gene end by 1 base; junction bases not matched to a gene: 8. The CDR3 extends over 15 amino acids. The CDR3 bases are TGTGCCAGCACAGGAGTTCTAGCGGGCACAGATACGCAGTATTTT. Translating it yields CASTGVLAGTDTQYF. Variable domain in full (rest from reference TRBV7-9 and TRBJ2-3): DTGVSQNPRHKITKRGQNVTFRCDPISEHNRLYWYRQTLGQGPEFLTYFQNEAQLEKSRLLSDRFSAERPKGSFSTLEIQRTEQGDSAMYLCASTGVLAGTDTQYFGPGTRLTVL.

This clone was counted a single time. The CDR3 region has the DNA TGTGCCAGCAGTTACGTAGGGGGGGGATACGAGCAGTACTTC. Protein: CASSYVGGGYEQYF. The chain links TRBV6-5 to TRBJ2-7; the D gene is possibly TRBD2 (7 bases). This CDR3 is 14 amino acids long. The germline V gene encodes CDR1 MNHEY and CDR2 SVGAGI. The V end was cut by 2 bases, the J end by 4 bases, with 12 bases between.

This chain links TRBV5-1 with TRBJ2-5; tentative D call: TRBD1 (6 bases). V lost 3 bases and J 5 bases, leaving 20 bases between the germline ends. Germline V lookup: CDR1 SGHRS, CDR2 YFSETQ. There are 16 residues in the CDR3. CDR3 sequence (DNA): TGCGCCAGCAGCTACGGACAGCCCAGATCAGGGGAGACCCAGTACTTC. It yields the protein CASSYGQPRSGETQYF.

V usage is TRBV6-5 and J usage is TRBJ2-2; 8 bases map to TRBD2. The CDR3 has 14 residues. The germline V gene has CDR1 MNHEY and CDR2 SVGAGI. Trimming took 6 bases from V and 3 from J; bases not matched to a gene: 3. This chain's CDR3 is CASRLAGHTGELFF. Written as DNA, the CDR3 is TGTGCCAGCAGGCTAGCGGGCCACACCGGGGAGCTGTTTTTT.